The sequence of this T cell receptor (beta chain) was determined in a study of blood T cell repertoires in COVID-19. TCRdb's table, derived via immunoSEQ multiplex PCR, lists solely in-frame clones and lacks some. The sample consists of 250,000 or so clones, approximately 83% of them appearing once. Germline CDR1 reads SGHDT; CDR2 reads YYEEEE. This CDR3 is 15 amino acids long. Trimming pared 6 bases from V and 2 bases from J, leaving 16 bases between. The clonotype was recovered from a woman in her 50s who had recovered from COVID-19. The rearrangement links TRBV5-6 to TRBJ2-3, with D possibly TRBD1 on 5 matching bases. The material sequenced was PBMCs or T cells enriched from blood (not recorded which). The CDR3 here is CASTELDRLTDTQYF. Written as DNA, the CDR3 is TGTGCCAGCACCGAACTTGACAGACTCACAGATACGCAGTATTTT.